This TCR beta chain was observed in a study of blood T cell repertoires in COVID-19. CDR3 length equals 11 residues. Germline loops: CDR1 DFQATT, CDR2 SNEGSKA (reference sequence). Trimming cost V 3 bases and J 3 bases, with 6 bases left between them. Produced via immunoSEQ multiplex PCR; TCRdb's table is partial and in-frame only. Of 60,000 to 70,000 clones listed, about 86% are singletons. Sequenced sample: peripheral blood. This chain joins TRBV20-1 and TRBJ2-7, with D perhaps matching TRBD2 (5 bases). The receptor's source is a woman aged 60-75 years with acute or convalescent COVID-19. The CDR3, as DNA: TGCAGTGCTAGGGCGGGCTACGAGCAGTACTTC. Translating gives CSARAGYEQYF.